This T cell receptor (beta chain) emerged from a study of cytomegalovirus exposure and HLA in healthy donors. Study results and limitations: Usually a TCR sequence was rare, but some public TCRs were found in many donors. Using the classifier, cytomegalovirus status was reportedly diagnosed with high specificity and sensitivity.

Regarding this clone: No antigen is known for it.

The donors were part of the validation cohort, which consisted of about 120 subjects and was separate from the first cohort of about 720 subjects. Using immunoSEQ multiplex PCR, the repertoire was profiled, and TCRdb retains in-frame clones only, with some absent. Here the sample spans 200,000 to 250,000 clones, roughly 87% being singletons. J lost 10 bases, V lost 0 bases, and 6 bases had no gene match. The CDR3 sequence is 14 residues long. CDR1 MNHNY and CDR2 SVGAGI come from the germline V gene (reference sequence). Specimen: PBMCs. The origin of this receptor is a man aged 18 to 30 in good health and CMV-seropositive. The genes are TRBV6-6 and TRBJ2-7, with TRBD1 matching over 10 bases. Written as DNA, the CDR3 is TGTGCCAGCAGTTACTCCTCGGGACAGGGGATCCAGTACTTC. It yields the protein CASSYSSGQGIQYF.